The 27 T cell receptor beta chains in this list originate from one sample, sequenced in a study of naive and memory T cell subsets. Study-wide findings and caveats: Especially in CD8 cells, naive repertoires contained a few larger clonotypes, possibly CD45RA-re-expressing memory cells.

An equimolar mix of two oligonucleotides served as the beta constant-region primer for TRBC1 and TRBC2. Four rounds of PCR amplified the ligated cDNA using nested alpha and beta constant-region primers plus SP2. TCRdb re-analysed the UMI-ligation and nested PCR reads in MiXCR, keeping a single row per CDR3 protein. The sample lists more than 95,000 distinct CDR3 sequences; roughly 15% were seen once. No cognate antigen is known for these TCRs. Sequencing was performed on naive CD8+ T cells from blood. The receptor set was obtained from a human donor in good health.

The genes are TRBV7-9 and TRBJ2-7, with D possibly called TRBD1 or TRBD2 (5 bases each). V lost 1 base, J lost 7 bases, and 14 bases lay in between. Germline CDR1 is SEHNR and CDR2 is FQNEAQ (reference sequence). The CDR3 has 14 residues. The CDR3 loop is CASSLEGRRQEQYF. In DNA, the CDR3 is TGTGCCAGCAGCTTAGAGGGACGCCGCCAGGAGCAGTACTTC.

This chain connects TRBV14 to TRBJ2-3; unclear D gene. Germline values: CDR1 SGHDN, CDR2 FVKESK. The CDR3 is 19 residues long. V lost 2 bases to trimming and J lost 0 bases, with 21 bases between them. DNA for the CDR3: TGTGCCAGCAGCCAACCCGGGTTCCGGCCCTTATCTAGCACAGATACGCAGTATTTT. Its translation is CASSQPGFRPLSSTDTQYF.

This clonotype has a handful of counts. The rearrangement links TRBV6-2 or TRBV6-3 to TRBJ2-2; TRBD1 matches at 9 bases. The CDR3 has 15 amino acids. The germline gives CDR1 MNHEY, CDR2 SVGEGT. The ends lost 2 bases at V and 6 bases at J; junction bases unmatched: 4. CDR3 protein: CASSYGDRVPGELFF. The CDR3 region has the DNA TGTGCCAGCAGTTACGGGGACAGGGTCCCCGGGGAGCTGTTTTTT.

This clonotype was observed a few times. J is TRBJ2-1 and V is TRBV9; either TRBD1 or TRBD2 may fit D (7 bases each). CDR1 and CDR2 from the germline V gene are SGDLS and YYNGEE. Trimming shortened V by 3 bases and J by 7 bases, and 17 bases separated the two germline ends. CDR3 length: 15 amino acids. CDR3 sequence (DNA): TGTGCCAGCAGCGGGGGGGGGAAACAGGGGAATGAGCAGTTCTTC. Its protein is CASSGGGKQGNEQFF.

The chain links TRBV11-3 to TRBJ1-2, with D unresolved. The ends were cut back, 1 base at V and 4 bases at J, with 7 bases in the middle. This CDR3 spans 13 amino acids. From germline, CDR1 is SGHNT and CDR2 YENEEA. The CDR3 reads CASSLGGTYGYTF. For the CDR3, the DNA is TGTGCCAGCAGCTTAGGCGGAACCTATGGCTACACCTTC.

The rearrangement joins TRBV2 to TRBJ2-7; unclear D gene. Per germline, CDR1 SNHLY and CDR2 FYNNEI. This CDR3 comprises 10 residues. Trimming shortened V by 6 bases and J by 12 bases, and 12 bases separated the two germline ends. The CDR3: CASRSSQGYF. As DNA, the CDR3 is TGTGCCAGCAGAAGCTCCCAAGGGTACTTC. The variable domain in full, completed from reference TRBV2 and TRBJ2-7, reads EPEVTQTPSHQVTQMGQEVILRCVPISNHLYFYWYRQILGQKVEFLVSFYNNEISEKSEIFDDQFSVERPDGSNFTLKIRSTKLEDSAMYFCASRSSQGYFGPGTRLTVT.

CDR3 bases: TGTGCCACCAGCAGAGAGGCCAGCAACTCCTACGAGCAGTACTTC. The encoded protein is CATSREASNSYEQYF. The genes are TRBV15 and TRBJ2-7; D gene ambiguous. The V gene lost 0 bases and the J gene lost 0 bases, with 9 bases spanning the gap. The V gene's germline CDR1 is LNHNV and CDR2 YYDKDF (reference sequence). There are 15 residues in the CDR3.

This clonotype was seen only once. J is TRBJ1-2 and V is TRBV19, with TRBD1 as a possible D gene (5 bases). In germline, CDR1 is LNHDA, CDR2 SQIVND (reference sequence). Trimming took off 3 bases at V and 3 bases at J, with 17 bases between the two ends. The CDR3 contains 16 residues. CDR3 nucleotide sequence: TGTGCCAGTAGTATCGTTGGCCCCAGGGTTGACTATGGCTACACCTTC. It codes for CASSIVGPRVDYGYTF. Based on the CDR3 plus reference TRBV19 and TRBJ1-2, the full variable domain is DGGITQSPKYLFRKEGQNVTLSCEQNLNHDAMYWYRQDPGQGLRLIYYSQIVNDFQKGDIAEGYSVSREKKESFPLTVTSAQKNPTAFYLCASSIVGPRVDYGYTFGSGTRLTVV.

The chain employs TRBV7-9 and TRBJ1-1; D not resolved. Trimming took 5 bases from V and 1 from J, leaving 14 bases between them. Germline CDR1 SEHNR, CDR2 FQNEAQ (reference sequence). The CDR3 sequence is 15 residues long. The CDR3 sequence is CASSPPPRSNTEAFF. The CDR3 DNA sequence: TGTGCCAGCAGCCCCCCACCTAGGTCGAACACTGAAGCTTTCTTT.

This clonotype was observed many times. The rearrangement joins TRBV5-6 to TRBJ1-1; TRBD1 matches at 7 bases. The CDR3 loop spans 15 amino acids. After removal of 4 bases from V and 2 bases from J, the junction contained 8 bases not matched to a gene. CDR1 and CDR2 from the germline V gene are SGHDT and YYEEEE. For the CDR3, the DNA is TGTGCCAGCAGCCAAAGGGGGCGAATAAACACTGAAGCTTTCTTT. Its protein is CASSQRGRINTEAFF. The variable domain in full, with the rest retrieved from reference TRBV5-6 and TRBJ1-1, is DAGVTQSPTHLIKTRGQQVTLRCSPKSGHDTVSWYQQALGQGPQFIFQYYEEEERQRGNFPDRFSGHQFPNYSSELNVNALLLGDSALYLCASSQRGRINTEAFFGQGTRLTVV.

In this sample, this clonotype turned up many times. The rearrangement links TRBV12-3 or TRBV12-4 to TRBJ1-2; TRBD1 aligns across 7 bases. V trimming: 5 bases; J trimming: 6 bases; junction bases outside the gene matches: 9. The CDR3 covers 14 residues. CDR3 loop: CASSQRQGIDGYTF. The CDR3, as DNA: TGTGCCAGCAGTCAACGACAGGGTATTGATGGCTACACCTTC.

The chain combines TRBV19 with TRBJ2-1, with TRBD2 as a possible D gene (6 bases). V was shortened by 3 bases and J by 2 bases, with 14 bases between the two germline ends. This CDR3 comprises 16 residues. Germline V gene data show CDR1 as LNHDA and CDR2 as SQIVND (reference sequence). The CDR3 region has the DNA TGTGCCAGTAGTATTGGGGGAGGCCCGGCCTACAATGAGCAGTTCTTC. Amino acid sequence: CASSIGGGPAYNEQFF.

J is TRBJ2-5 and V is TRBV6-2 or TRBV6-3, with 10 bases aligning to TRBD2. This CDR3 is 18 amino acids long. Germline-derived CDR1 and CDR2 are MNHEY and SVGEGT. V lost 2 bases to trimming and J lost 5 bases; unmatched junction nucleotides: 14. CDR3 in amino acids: CASSYPSGLAASQETQYF. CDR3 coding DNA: TGTGCCAGCAGTTACCCTTCTGGACTAGCGGCGAGTCAGGAGACCCAGTACTTC.

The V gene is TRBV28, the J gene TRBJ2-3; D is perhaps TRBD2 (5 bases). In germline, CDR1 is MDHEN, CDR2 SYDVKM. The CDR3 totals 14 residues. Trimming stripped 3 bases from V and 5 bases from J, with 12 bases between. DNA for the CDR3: TGTGCCAGCAGTTTCCCCGGAGGTGGAGATACGCAGTATTTT. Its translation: CASSFPGGGDTQYF.

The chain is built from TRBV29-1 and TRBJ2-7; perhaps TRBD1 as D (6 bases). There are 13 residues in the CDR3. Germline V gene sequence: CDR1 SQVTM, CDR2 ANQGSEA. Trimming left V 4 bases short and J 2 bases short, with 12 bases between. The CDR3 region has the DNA TGCAGCGTTGCTCAGGGGTATACCTACGAGCAGTACTTC. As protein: CSVAQGYTYEQYF.

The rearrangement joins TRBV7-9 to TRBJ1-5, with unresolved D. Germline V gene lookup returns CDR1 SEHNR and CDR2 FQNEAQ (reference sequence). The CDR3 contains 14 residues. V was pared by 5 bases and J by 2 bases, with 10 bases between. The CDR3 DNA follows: TGTGCCAGCAGCCCGGACGGCCGCAATCAGCCCCAGCATTTT. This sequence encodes CASSPDGRNQPQHF.

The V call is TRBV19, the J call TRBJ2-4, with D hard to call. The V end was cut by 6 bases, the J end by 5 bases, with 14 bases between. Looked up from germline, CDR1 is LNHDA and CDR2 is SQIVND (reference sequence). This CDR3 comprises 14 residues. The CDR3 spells CASRPDILQNIQYF. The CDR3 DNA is TGTGCCAGTAGGCCTGACATCCTCCAAAACATTCAGTACTTC.

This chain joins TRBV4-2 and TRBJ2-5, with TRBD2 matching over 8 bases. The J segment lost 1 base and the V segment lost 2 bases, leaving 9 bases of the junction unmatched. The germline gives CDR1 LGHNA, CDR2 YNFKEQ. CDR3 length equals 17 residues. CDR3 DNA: TGTGCCAGCAGCCAAAGTAGGGGCGGGGGGCTCCAAGAGACCCAGTACTTC. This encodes CASSQSRGGGLQETQYF.

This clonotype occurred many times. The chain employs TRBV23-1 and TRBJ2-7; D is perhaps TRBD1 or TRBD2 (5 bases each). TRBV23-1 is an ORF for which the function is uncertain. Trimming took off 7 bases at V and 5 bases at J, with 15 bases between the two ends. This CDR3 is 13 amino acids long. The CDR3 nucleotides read TGCGCCAGCATCCCTCACGGGACCCACGAGCAGTACTTC. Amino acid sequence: CASIPHGTHEQYF.

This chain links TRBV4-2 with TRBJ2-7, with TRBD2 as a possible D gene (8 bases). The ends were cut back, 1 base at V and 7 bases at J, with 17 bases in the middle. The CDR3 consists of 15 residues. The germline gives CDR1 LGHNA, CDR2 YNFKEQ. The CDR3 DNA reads TGTGCCAGCAGCCAAGGAGGATTAGCGGGACAGGAGCAGTACTTC. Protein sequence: CASSQGGLAGQEQYF.

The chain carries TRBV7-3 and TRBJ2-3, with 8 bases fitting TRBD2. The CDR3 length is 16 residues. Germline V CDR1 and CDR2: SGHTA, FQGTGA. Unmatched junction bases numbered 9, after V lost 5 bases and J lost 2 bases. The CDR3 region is CASSLAGQSFTDTQYF. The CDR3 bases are TGTGCCAGCAGCCTAGCGGGCCAAAGCTTCACAGATACGCAGTATTTT.

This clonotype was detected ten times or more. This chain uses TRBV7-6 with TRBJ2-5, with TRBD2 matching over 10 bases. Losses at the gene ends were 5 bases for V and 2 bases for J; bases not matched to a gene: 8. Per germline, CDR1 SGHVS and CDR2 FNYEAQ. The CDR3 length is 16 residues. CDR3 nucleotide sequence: TGTGCCAGCAGCCCCTCCCGGACTAGCGGACAAGAGACCCAGTACTTC. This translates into CASSPSRTSGQETQYF.

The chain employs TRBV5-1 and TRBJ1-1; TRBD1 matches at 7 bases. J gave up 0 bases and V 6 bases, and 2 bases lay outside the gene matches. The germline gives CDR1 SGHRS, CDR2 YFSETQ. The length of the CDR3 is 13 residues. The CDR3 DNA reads TGCGCCAGCATGGGACAGATGAACACTGAAGCTTTCTTT. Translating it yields CASMGQMNTEAFF.

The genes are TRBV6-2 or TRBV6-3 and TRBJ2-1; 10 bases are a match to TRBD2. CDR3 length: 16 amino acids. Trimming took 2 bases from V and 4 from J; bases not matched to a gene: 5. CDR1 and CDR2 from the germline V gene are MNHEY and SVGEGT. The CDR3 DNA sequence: TGTGCCAGCAGTTACACCCTAGCGGGAGTGTACAATGAGCAGTTCTTC. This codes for CASSYTLAGVYNEQFF.

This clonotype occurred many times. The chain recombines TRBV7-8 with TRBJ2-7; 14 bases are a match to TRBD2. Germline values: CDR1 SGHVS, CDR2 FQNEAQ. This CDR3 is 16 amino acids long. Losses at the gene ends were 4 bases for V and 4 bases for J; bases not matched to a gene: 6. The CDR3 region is CASSSTSGRALYEQYF. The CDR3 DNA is TGTGCCAGCAGCTCGACTAGCGGGAGGGCCCTGTACGAGCAGTACTTC. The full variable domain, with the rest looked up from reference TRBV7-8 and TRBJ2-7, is GAGVSQSPRYKVAKRGQDVALRCDPISGHVSLFWYQQALGQGPEFLTYFQNEAQLDKSGLPSDRFFAERPEGSVSTLKIQRTQQEDSAVYLCASSSTSGRALYEQYFGPGTRLTVT.

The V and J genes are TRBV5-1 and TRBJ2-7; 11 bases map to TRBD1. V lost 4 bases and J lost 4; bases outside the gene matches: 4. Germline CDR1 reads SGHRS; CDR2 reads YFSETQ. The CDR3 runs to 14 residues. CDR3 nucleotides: TGCGCCAGCAGCATGGGGACAGGGGGGTACGAGCAGTACTTC. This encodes CASSMGTGGYEQYF.

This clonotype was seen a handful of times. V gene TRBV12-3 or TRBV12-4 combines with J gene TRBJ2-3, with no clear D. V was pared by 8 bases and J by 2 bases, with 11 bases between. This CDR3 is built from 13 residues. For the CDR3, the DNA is TGTGCCAGCCTCGGGTCCCTCACAGATACGCAGTATTTT. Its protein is CASLGSLTDTQYF.